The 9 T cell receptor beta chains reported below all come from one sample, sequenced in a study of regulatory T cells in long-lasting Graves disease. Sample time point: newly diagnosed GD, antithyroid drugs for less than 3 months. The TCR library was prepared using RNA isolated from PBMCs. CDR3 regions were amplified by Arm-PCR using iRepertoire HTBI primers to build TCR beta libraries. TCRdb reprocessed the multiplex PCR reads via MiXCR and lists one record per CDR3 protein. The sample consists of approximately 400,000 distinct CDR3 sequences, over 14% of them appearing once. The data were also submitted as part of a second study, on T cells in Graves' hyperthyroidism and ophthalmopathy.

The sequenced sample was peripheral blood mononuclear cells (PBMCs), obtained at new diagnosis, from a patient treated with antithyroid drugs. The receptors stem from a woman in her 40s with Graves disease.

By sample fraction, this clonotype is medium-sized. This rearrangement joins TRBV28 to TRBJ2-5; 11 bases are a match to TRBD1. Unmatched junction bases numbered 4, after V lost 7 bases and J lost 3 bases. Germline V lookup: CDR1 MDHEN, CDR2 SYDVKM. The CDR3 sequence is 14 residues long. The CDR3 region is CASTSGQGEETQYF. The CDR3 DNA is TGTGCCAGCACCTCGGGACAGGGGGAAGAGACCCAGTACTTC.

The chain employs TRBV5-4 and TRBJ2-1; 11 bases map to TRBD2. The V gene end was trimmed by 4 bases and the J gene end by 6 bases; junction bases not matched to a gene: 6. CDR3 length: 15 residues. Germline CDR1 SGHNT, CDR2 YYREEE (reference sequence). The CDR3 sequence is CASSILAGERNEQFF. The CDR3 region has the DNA TGTGCCAGCAGCATACTAGCGGGAGAGCGCAATGAGCAGTTCTTC.

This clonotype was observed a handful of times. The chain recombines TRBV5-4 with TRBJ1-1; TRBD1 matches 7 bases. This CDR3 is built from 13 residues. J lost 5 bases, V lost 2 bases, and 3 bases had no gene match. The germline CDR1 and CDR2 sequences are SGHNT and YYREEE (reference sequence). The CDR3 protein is CASSFRGQTEAFF. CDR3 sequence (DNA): TGTGCCAGCAGCTTTAGGGGGCAGACTGAAGCTTTCTTT.

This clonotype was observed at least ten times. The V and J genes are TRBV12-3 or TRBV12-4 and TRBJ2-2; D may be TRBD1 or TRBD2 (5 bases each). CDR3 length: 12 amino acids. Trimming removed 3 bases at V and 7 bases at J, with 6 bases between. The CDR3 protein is CASSLRGGELFF. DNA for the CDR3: TGTGCCAGCAGTTTGAGGGGCGGGGAGCTGTTTTTT.

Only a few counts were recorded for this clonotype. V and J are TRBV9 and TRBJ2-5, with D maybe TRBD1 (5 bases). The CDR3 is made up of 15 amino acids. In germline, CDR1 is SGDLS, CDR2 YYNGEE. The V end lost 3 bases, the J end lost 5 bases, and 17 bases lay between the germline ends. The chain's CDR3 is CASSASGATLETQYF. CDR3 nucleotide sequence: TGTGCCAGCAGCGCTTCTGGGGCGACGTTGGAGACCCAGTACTTC.

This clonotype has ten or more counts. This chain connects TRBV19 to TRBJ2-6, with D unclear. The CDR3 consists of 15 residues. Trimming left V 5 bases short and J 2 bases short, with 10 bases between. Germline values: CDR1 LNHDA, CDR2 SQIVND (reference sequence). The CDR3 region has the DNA TGTGCCAGTAGTGGCCAATGGGCTGGGGCCAACGTCCTGACTTTC. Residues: CASSGQWAGANVLTF.

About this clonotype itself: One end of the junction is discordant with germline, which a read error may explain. This CDR3 is CMSGSSYEQYF. In DNA, the CDR3 is TGCATGAGCGGCAGCTCCTACGAGCAGTACTTC. The chain is built from TRBV28 and TRBJ2-7; possibly TRBD2 for D (5 bases). Germline V CDR1 and CDR2: MDHEN, SYDVKM. The CDR3 has 11 residues.

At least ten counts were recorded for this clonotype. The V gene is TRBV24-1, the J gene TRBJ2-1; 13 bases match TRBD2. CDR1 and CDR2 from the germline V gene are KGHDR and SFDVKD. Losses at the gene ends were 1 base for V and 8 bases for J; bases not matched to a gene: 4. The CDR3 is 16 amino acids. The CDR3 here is CATSDFRTSGRDEQFF. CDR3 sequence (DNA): TGTGCCACCAGTGATTTCAGGACTAGCGGGAGAGATGAGCAGTTCTTC.

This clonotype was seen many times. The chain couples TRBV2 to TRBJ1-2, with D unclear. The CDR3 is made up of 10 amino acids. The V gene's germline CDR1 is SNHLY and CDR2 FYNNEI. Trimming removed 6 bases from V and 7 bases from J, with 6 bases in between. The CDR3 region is CASRRGGYTF. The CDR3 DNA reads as TGTGCCAGCAGGCGGGGTGGCTACACCTTC.